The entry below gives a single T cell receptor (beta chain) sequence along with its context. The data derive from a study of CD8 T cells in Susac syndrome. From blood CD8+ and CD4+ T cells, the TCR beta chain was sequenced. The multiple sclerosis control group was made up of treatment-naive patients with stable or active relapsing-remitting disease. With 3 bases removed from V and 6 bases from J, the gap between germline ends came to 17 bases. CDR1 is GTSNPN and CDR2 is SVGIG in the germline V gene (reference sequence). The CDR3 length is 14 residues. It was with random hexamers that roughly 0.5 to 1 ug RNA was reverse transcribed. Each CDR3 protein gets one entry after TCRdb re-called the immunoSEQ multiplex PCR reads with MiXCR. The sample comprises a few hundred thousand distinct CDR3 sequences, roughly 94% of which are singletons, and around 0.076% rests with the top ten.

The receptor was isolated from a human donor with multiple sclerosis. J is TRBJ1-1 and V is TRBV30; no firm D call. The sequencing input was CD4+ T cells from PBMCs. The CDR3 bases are TGTGCCTGGAGCAGAAATATAGGTAGCGCTGAAGCTTTCTTT. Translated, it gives CAWSRNIGSAEAFF.